This T cell receptor (beta chain) was found in a study of shared T cell receptors in the human thymus. TCRdb keeps only in-frame clones here, not all; method: immunoSEQ multiplex PCR. The sample contains some 720,000 clones, approximately 87% of which appear only once. Germline CDR1 reads SGHTA; CDR2 reads FQGNSA. The V end lost 4 bases, the J end lost 0 bases, and 9 bases lay between the germline ends. There are 14 residues in the CDR3. The sample was also reused in another study, on human thymus T cells. That study reports: Resections obtained during corrective heart surgery supplied the thymus tissue. Use of V and J genes seemed skewed within the thymic and blood repertoires.

The receptor's source is a boy under two years old with a congenital heart defect. Sequenced material: thymocytes. The chain employs TRBV7-2 and TRBJ2-5; tentatively, D is TRBD2 (6 bases). The CDR3 nucleotides read TGTGCCAGCAGCTCCGGAGGGTACCAAGAGACCCAGTACTTC. It encodes CASSSGGYQETQYF.